The 2 T cell receptor beta chains presented below share a single source sample, sequenced in a study of post-analysis software for immune sequencing data (dated by TCRdb to between 2014 and 2017). No cognate antigen is known for these TCRs. Overall study results and their limits: Significantly higher frequencies in patients than in controls were found for several TRBV segments, including TRBV5-6, TRBV5-1 and TRBV20-1.

Libraries were built with PCR. The instrument given in TCRdb is Illumina HiSeq 2500. Unique molecular identifiers were incorporated into TCR beta cDNA libraries to reduce PCR and sequencing biases. TCRdb cleaned the public reads at Q25 with fastp, built clones with MiXCR and kept in-frame beta chains. Every CDR3 protein is listed once, alongside the most common genes and DNA of its rows. This sample is represented by 350,000 to 500,000 distinct CDR3 sequences; 39% of them were singletons. Under 9% of the sample belongs to the ten largest clones. Sequencing was done on a sample of blood. The receptors were gathered from a girl aged 2 to 9 with multiple sclerosis.

CDR3 in amino acids: CASSGQGTGGSQPQHF. CDR3 nucleotides: TGTGCCAGCAGCGGACAAGGGACAGGGGGTAGTCAGCCCCAGCATTTT. The J gene is TRBJ1-5, the V gene TRBV7-9; 11 bases are shared with TRBD1. This CDR3 has 16 amino acids. J lost 6 bases, V lost 5 bases, and 9 bases had no gene match. The germline gives CDR1 SEHNR, CDR2 FQNEAQ (reference sequence).

The chain combines TRBV5-6 with TRBJ1-2; D is undetermined. Germline CDR1 reads SGHDT; CDR2 reads YYEEEE. The CDR3 runs 16 residues. Between the trimmed V and J ends, which lost 1 base and 0 bases, there was a span of 13 bases. CDR3 region: CASSLPDRLPNYGYTF. The CDR3, as DNA: TGTGCCAGCAGCTTGCCGGACCGGCTCCCTAACTATGGCTACACCTTC.